This is a list of T cell receptor beta chains from one sample in a study of OX40 agonist ivuxolimab in advanced cancers. TCRdb's copy holds only in-frame clones and misses some; the assay was immunoSEQ multiplex PCR. The profile shows over 55,000 clones, about 89% of them singletons. Sample: CD4+ or CD8+ T cells sorted from blood, taken in a trial of the OX40 agonist ivuxolimab. The source is an adult with an advanced solid tumor such as melanoma, head and neck, liver or kidney cancer. Both conserved end residues are part of each CDR3. The order of the fields is J gene, V gene, D gene, CDR3 protein. A D gene is named only where the DNA matches it firmly.

j_call: TRBJ2-7
v_call: TRBV5-6
d_call: NA
cdr3_aa: CASSFRSFPYEQYF

j_call: TRBJ2-3
v_call: TRBV12-5
d_call: TRBD2
cdr3_aa: CASGLSLAENPDTQYF

j_call: TRBJ1-6
v_call: TRBV5-6
d_call: NA
cdr3_aa: CASSGTGSDSPLHF

j_call: TRBJ2-1
v_call: TRBV7-8
d_call: NA
cdr3_aa: CASSLSTGGTLYDEQFF

j_call: TRBJ2-5
v_call: TRBV19
d_call: NA
cdr3_aa: CASKGDWPTEETQYF

j_call: TRBJ1-2
v_call: TRBV4-1
d_call: NA
cdr3_aa: CASSQAAGTYGYTF

j_call: TRBJ1-2
v_call: TRBV28
d_call: NA
cdr3_aa: CASIRGGDLNGYTF

j_call: TRBJ2-3
v_call: TRBV11-2
d_call: NA
cdr3_aa: CASQVGHATDTQYF

j_call: TRBJ2-3
v_call: TRBV5-4
d_call: NA
cdr3_aa: CASSLVGRTDTQYF

j_call: TRBJ2-4
v_call: TRBV7-9
d_call: NA
cdr3_aa: CASSLGQGISKNIQYF

j_call: TRBJ2-2
v_call: TRBV19
d_call: TRBD2
cdr3_aa: CASSSLAGGSNTGELFF

j_call: TRBJ1-5
v_call: TRBV27
d_call: NA
cdr3_aa: CASSLGDGNQPQHF

j_call: TRBJ2-5
v_call: TRBV7-3
d_call: NA
cdr3_aa: CASSLMGVGQFETQYF

j_call: TRBJ1-5
v_call: TRBV7-2
d_call: NA
cdr3_aa: CASSPQTKPGGNQPQHF

j_call: TRBJ1-1
v_call: TRBV30
d_call: NA
cdr3_aa: CAWSVGLNTEAFF

j_call: TRBJ2-7
v_call: TRBV5-5
d_call: NA
cdr3_aa: CASSLAHRDNRGEQYF

j_call: TRBJ1-6
v_call: TRBV6-5
d_call: NA
cdr3_aa: CASSYSVTYLVPLHF

j_call: TRBJ2-5
v_call: TRBV28
d_call: TRBD2
cdr3_aa: CASSLTSGDGETQYF

j_call: TRBJ2-1
v_call: TRBV7-9
d_call: TRBD2
cdr3_aa: CASRPLAVYNEQFF

j_call: TRBJ2-1
v_call: TRBV25-1
d_call: TRBD2
cdr3_aa: CASAGVAGVGTEQFF

j_call: TRBJ1-2
v_call: TRBV19
d_call: TRBD1
cdr3_aa: CASRDSRLYGYTF

j_call: TRBJ2-2
v_call: TRBV5-5
d_call: NA
cdr3_aa: CASSLVWRGNTGELFF

j_call: TRBJ2-1
v_call: TRBV6-5
d_call: NA
cdr3_aa: CASSHGTDYNEQFF